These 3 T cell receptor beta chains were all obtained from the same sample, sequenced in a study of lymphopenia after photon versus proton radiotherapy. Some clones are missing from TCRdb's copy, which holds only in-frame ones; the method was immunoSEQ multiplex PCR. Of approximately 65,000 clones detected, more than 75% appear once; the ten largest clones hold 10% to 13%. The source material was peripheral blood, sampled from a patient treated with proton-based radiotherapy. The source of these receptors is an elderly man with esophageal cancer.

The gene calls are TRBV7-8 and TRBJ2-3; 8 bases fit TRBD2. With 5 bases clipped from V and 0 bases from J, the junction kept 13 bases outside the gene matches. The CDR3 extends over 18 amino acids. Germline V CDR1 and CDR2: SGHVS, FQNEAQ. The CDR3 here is CASSITAGGGLSTDTQYF. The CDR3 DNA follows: TGTGCCAGCAGCATAACTGCCGGGGGGGGACTCAGCACAGATACGCAGTATTTT.

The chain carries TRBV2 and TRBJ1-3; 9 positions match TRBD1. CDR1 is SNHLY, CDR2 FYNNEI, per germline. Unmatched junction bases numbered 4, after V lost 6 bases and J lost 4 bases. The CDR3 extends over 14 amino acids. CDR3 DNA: TGTGCCAGCAGGGGGACAGGGTGGGGAAACACCATATATTTT. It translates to CASRGTGWGNTIYF.

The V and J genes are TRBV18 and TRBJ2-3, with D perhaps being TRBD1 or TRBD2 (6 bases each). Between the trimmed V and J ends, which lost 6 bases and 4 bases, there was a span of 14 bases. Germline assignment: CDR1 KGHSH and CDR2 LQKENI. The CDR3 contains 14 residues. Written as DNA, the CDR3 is TGTGCCAGCTCGCCTACTAGGGGGGCAGATACGCAGTATTTT. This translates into CASSPTRGADTQYF.